Listed below are T cell receptor beta chains from one sample, sequenced in a study of T cells in Graves' hyperthyroidism and ophthalmopathy. TCRdb ran MiXCR on the multiplex PCR reads and lists one entry per CDR3 protein. The data show under 600,000 distinct CDR3 sequences, roughly 16% seen once. Sequencing input: blood. Receptor source: a woman aged 40 to 50 with Graves' ophthalmopathy. CDR3s include the opening cysteine and the closing phenylalanine or tryptophan. The D gene is left open where the match is weak. Some rows have no size entry. The others give once, few or many, or a class for an expanded clone.

abundance,d_gene,j_gene,v_gene,len,CDR3aa,CDR3nt
few,.,TRBJ1-5,TRBV5-8,14,CASSVGLGSQPQHF,TGTGCCAGCAGCGTGGGCCTCGGGTCCCAGCCCCAGCATTTT
many,.,TRBJ2-1,TRBV7-9,14,CASRPNTRHNEQFF,TGTGCCAGCAGACCAAACACTAGGCACAATGAGCAGTTCTTC
.,.,TRBJ1-2,TRBV10-2,13,CASSERGGDGYTF,TGCGCCAGCAGTGAGAGGGGGGGAGATGGCTACACCTTC
.,.,TRBJ1-2,TRBV7-9,16,CASSLDSGGKAKGYTF,TGTGCCAGCAGCTTAGACTCGGGGGGGAAGGCGAAAGGCTACACCTTC
.,.,TRBJ2-3,TRBV9,17,CASSVEGISRGTDTQYF,TGTGCCAGCAGCGTAGAGGGCATTAGCCGAGGCACAGATACGCAGTATTTT
.,.,TRBJ1-4,TRBV30,14,CAWKRDTVNEKLFF,TGTGCCTGGAAGAGGGACACAGTTAATGAAAAACTGTTTTTT
many,TRBD2,TRBJ2-5,TRBV20-1,14,CSARDLRGVETQYF,TGCAGTGCTAGAGATCTGCGGGGGGTTGAGACCCAGTACTTC
.,TRBD2,TRBJ2-5,TRBV6-1,16,CASPGLAGGTQETQYF,TGTGCCAGCCCGGGGCTAGCGGGGGGGACCCAAGAGACCCAGTACTTC
few,TRBD1,TRBJ1-2,TRBV30,14,CAWSVTQGAHGYTF,TGTGCCTGGAGTGTAACGCAGGGGGCGCATGGCTACACCTTC
.,.,TRBJ1-2,TRBV6-1,13,CASSEIGMDGYTF,TGTGCCAGCAGTGAAATTGGGATGGATGGCTACACCTTC
.,.,TRBJ2-3,TRBV27,13,CASSNQGIDTQYF,TGTGCCAGCAGTAACCAGGGTATAGATACGCAGTATTTT
many,.,TRBJ2-7,TRBV20-1,14,CSAFPPDSGPEQYF,TGCAGTGCTTTCCCCCCAGACTCGGGACCCGAGCAGTACTTC
many,.,TRBJ1-2,TRBV30,12,CAWATGPYGYTF,TGTGCCTGGGCCACGGGCCCATATGGCTACACCTTC
few,.,TRBJ1-6,TRBV20-1,14,CSARVGAANSPLHF,TGCAGTGCTAGAGTCGGGGCAGCGAATTCACCCCTCCACTTT
.,.,TRBJ1-1,TRBV7-9,14,CASSLREMNTEAFF,TGTGCCAGCAGCTTAAGGGAGATGAACACTGAAGCTTTCTTT
few,TRBD2,TRBJ2-1,TRBV4-1,16,CASSQIAGGRGGEQFF,TGCGCCAGCAGCCAGATAGCGGGGGGGCGCGGGGGTGAGCAGTTCTTC
many,.,TRBJ2-3,TRBV28,14,CASSFASRPDTQYF,TGTGCCAGCAGTTTTGCTAGTCGTCCAGATACGCAGTATTTT
.,.,TRBJ1-1,TRBV9,13,CASSDVPDTEAFF,TGTGCCAGCAGCGATGTTCCCGACACTGAAGCTTTCTTT
.,.,TRBJ1-2,TRBV12-3/TRBV12-4,12,CASSSMVPGYTF,TGTGCCAGCAGTTCAATGGTCCCTGGCTACACCTTC
.,TRBD1,TRBJ1-6,TRBV6-2/TRBV6-3,19,CASSDPGGGSRSYNSPLHF,TGTGCCAGCAGTGACCCAGGGGGCGGCTCGAGGTCCTATAATTCACCCCTCCACTTT
many,.,TRBJ2-7,TRBV11-2,13,CASSFAMGNEQYF,TGTGCCAGCAGCTTCGCAATGGGTAACGAGCAGTACTTC
.,TRBD1,TRBJ2-7,TRBV4-2,14,CASRGTGGKNEQYF,TGTGCCAGCAGAGGGACAGGGGGTAAGAACGAGCAGTACTTC
.,TRBD2,TRBJ2-1,TRBV19,12,CASGGFYNEQFF,TGTGCCAGCGGGGGGTTCTACAATGAGCAGTTCTTC
.,.,TRBJ2-1,TRBV19,18,CASSIPLMGRNPYNEQFF,TGTGCCAGTAGTATTCCTCTGATGGGGCGAAATCCTTACAATGAGCAGTTCTTC
.,TRBD1,TRBJ1-2,TRBV28,14,CASNGQGIYYGYTF,TGTGCCAGCAACGGACAGGGGATTTACTATGGCTACACCTTC
many,.,TRBJ1-1,TRBV19,12,CASSIGSTEAFF,TGTGCCAGTAGTATCGGGAGCACTGAAGCTTTCTTT
.,TRBD2,TRBJ2-1,TRBV7-9,17,CASSLRVGLAGDNEQFF,TGTGCCAGCAGCTTAAGGGTGGGACTAGCGGGGGACAATGAGCAGTTCTTC
many,.,TRBJ1-1,TRBV3-1,12,CASSRLTGEAFF,TGTGCCAGCAGCCGACTTACAGGGGAAGCTTTCTTT
few,.,TRBJ2-5,TRBV2,14,CASSELIIQETQYF,TGTGCCAGCAGTGAATTGATAATCCAAGAGACCCAGTACTTC
many,.,TRBJ1-1,TRBV6-1,14,CASSDQGSGTEAFF,TGTGCCAGCAGTGATCAAGGGAGTGGCACTGAAGCTTTCTTT
few,.,TRBJ1-1,TRBV6-4,13,CASSRVLGTEAFF,TGTGCCAGCAGTAGGGTTTTGGGCACTGAAGCTTTCTTT
few,TRBD1,TRBJ1-2,TRBV12-3/TRBV12-4,14,CASSLLQGARGYTF,TGTGCCAGCAGTTTACTCCAGGGGGCGAGGGGCTACACCTTC
.,TRBD1,TRBJ2-3,TRBV5-1,16,CASSLDGQGPTDTQYF,TGCGCCAGCAGCTTGGACGGACAGGGCCCCACAGATACGCAGTATTTT
once,.,TRBJ2-2,TRBV20-1,14,CSAAGGDNTGELFF,TGCAGTGCCGCCGGGGGCGATAACACCGGGGAGCTGTTTTTT
.,TRBD1,TRBJ2-4,TRBV6-9,15,CASSSTGEPKNIQYF,TGTGCCAGCAGTTCGACAGGGGAACCCAAAAACATTCAGTACTTC
few,.,TRBJ2-1,TRBV9,17,CASSVELSGDAYNEQFF,TGTGCCAGCAGCGTAGAACTTAGCGGAGATGCCTACAATGAGCAGTTCTTC
many,TRBD2,TRBJ2-1,TRBV20-1,14,CSAMLAGNYNEQFF,TGCAGTGCTATGCTAGCGGGAAATTACAATGAGCAGTTCTTC